A selection of T cell receptor beta chains follows, all from one sample in a study of ipilimumab plus nivolumab after autologous stem cell transplantation. Method: immunoSEQ multiplex PCR; TCRdb's copy keeps in-frame clones and lacks some. The sample has about 10,000 clones, 55% to 75% seen once. Material: PBMCs, obtained in a trial of ipilimumab plus nivolumab as post-transplant consolidation. These receptor sequences come from a female donor with multiple myeloma. Each CDR3 is given with its conserved first and last residue. Each record gives: D gene, clone size, V gene, J gene, CDR3 protein, CDR3 DNA. D genes are given only for firm matches. Size is stated for part of the rows, as once, few or many counts, or as a class when the clone is expanded.

TRBD1	NA	TRBV19	TRBJ1-1	CASSTRLGQGVVNTEAFF	TGTGCCAGTAGTACCCGGCTAGGACAGGGGGTGGTGAACACTGAAGCTTTCTTT
NA	few	TRBV11-2	TRBJ1-4	CASSLGTEKLFF	TGTGCCAGCAGCTTAGGAACGGAAAAACTGTTTTTT
NA	once	TRBV27	TRBJ2-1	CASSLPPGYEQFF	TGTGCCAGCAGTCTTCCTCCCGGGTATGAGCAGTTCTTC
TRBD2	NA	TRBV10-1	TRBJ2-7	CASSEFSGTSNEQYF	TGCGCCAGCAGTGAGTTCTCCGGGACTAGCAACGAGCAGTACTTC
TRBD2	once	TRBV10-3	TRBJ2-3	CAISEVSGRWTDTQYF	TGTGCCATCAGTGAGGTTAGCGGGAGGTGGACAGATACGCAGTATTTT
NA	NA	TRBV18	TRBJ2-3	CASYGRFTDTQYF	TGTGCCAGCTACGGACGGTTCACAGATACGCAGTATTTT
NA	NA	TRBV2	TRBJ1-5	CASNGGQYSNQPQHF	TGTGCCAGCAACGGAGGGCAATATAGCAATCAGCCCCAGCATTTT
TRBD2	NA	TRBV7-8	TRBJ2-2	CASSSREGTGELFF	TGTGCCAGCAGCTCCCGGGAGGGGACCGGGGAGCTGTTTTTT
NA	NA	TRBV29-1	TRBJ2-3	CSVDLTRADTQYF	TGCAGCGTTGACCTGACTAGAGCAGATACGCAGTATTTT
NA	NA	TRBV7-9	TRBJ2-7	CASLPDLSHEQYF	TGTGCCAGCTTGCCAGACCTCTCCCACGAGCAGTACTTC
TRBD1	NA	TRBV19	TRBJ1-1	CASSRDRGRWGTEAFF	TGTGCCAGTAGTCGGGACAGGGGGCGATGGGGCACTGAAGCTTTCTTT
NA	NA	TRBV9	TRBJ2-3	CASSVETSRGTQYF	TGTGCCAGCAGCGTAGAAACTAGTCGGGGTACGCAGTATTTT
TRBD2	NA	TRBV28	TRBJ2-3	CASSFLAGTDTQYF	TGTGCCAGCAGTTTTCTAGCGGGCACAGATACGCAGTATTTT
TRBD1	NA	TRBV5-6	TRBJ1-4	CASSLGNRGQGEKLFF	TGTGCCAGCAGCTTGGGGAACAGGGGGCAAGGTGAAAAACTGTTTTTT
TRBD1	NA	TRBV28	TRBJ1-5	CASRSTGGHRQPQHF	TGTGCCAGCAGATCGACAGGGGGCCATCGTCAGCCCCAGCATTTT
TRBD1	once	TRBV7-2	TRBJ1-6	CASSLVDRATPLHF	TGTGCCAGCAGCTTAGTGGACAGGGCGACACCCCTCCACTTT
TRBD2	NA	TRBV5-4	TRBJ2-1	CASSPSGSLYNEQFF	TGTGCCAGCAGCCCCAGCGGGAGTCTCTACAATGAGCAGTTCTTC
TRBD2	few	TRBV30	TRBJ2-1	CAWQREGFSNEQFF	TGTGCCTGGCAGCGGGAGGGCTTTAGCAATGAGCAGTTCTTC
NA	NA	TRBV19	TRBJ1-2	CASSRQASDYGYTF	TGTGCCAGTAGTAGACAGGCGAGCGACTATGGCTACACCTTC
NA	few	TRBV4-3	TRBJ1-2	CASSQGSGVRGHGYTF	TGCGCCAGCAGCCAAGGCTCGGGCGTCAGGGGTCATGGCTACACCTTC
TRBD1	NA	TRBV27	TRBJ1-6	CASSTDAGQGGSPLHF	TGTGCCAGCAGTACAGACGCGGGACAGGGGGGTTCACCCCTCCACTTT
NA	few	TRBV5-1	TRBJ2-7	CASSLDRDGYEQYF	TGCGCCAGCAGCTTGGACAGGGACGGTTACGAGCAGTACTTC
TRBD2	few	TRBV19	TRBJ2-3	CASSIRGLAGGVTDTQYF	TGTGCCAGTAGTATAAGAGGTCTAGCGGGAGGCGTCACAGATACGCAGTATTTT
NA	NA	TRBV18	TRBJ1-2	CASSPRDGYTF	TGTGCCAGCTCACCCCGCGATGGCTACACCTTT